This T cell receptor (beta chain) was captured by sequencing in a study of T cells in Graves' hyperthyroidism and ophthalmopathy. About the research overall: Prior to any treatment, at the point of initial diagnosis, peripheral blood was collected.

The source material, RNA transcripts, was used to amplify TCR beta CDR3 regions. First-round RT-PCR targeting the TCR CDR3 was performed with the HTBI primer set. TCRdb used MiXCR to reprocess the multiplex PCR reads, holding one entry per CDR3 protein. Of 500,000 to 600,000 distinct CDR3 sequences detected, around 15% appear once; the ten largest clones hold around a sixth. This clonotype was observed a handful of times. Hyperthyroidism of Graves' type that showed no ophthalmopathy progression within 18 months was stable. Hyperthyroidism was newly diagnosed in patients aged 18 to 65 (duration under 2 months). The CDR3 is 16 amino acids. The ends were cut back, 2 bases at V and 2 bases at J, with 17 bases in the middle. Germline V gene lookup returns CDR1 SGHRS and CDR2 YFSETQ.

The sequenced sample consisted of blood. The chain links TRBV5-1 to TRBJ2-7, with a weak D call TRBD1 (6 bases). The origin of this receptor is a young woman with Graves' hyperthyroidism. The CDR3 loop is CASSFTGLEYPYEQYF. The CDR3 DNA reads TGCGCCAGCAGCTTCACAGGGCTCGAATACCCCTACGAGCAGTACTTC.